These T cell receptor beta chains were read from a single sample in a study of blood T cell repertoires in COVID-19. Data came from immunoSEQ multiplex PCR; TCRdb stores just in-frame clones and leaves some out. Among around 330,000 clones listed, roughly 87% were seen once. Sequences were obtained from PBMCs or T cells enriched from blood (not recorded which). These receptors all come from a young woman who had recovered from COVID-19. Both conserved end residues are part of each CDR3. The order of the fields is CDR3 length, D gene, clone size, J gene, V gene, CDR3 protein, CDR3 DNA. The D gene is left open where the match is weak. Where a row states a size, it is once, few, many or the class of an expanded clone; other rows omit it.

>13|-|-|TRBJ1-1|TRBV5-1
CASSEGVPTEAFF
TGCGCCAGCTCCGAAGGGGTGCCCACTGAAGCTTTCTTT
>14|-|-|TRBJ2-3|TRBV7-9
CASSFSASTDTQYF
TGTGCCAGCAGCTTTTCAGCGAGCACAGATACGCAGTATTTT
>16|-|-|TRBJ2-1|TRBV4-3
CASSQGPSSSYNEQFF
TGCGCCAGCAGCCAAGGGCCCTCCAGCTCCTACAATGAGCAGTTCTTC
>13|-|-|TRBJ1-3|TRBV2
CASSLEEGNTIYF
TGTGCCAGCAGTCTAGAGGAGGGAAACACCATATATTTT
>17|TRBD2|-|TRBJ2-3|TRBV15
CATSRDLGAGDGDTQYF
TGTGCCACCAGCAGAGATTTAGGAGCGGGAGACGGAGATACGCAGTATTTT
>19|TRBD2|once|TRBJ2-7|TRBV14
CASSQALWTSGSTFYEQYF
TGTGCCAGCAGCCAAGCCCTCTGGACTAGCGGGAGTACTTTCTACGAGCAGTACTTC
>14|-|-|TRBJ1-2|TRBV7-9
CASSPQESNYGYTF
TGTGCCAGCAGCCCCCAAGAGTCTAACTATGGCTACACCTTC
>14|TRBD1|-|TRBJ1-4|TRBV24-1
CATSETGSGEKLFF
TGTGCCACCAGTGAGACAGGGAGTGGTGAAAAACTGTTTTTT
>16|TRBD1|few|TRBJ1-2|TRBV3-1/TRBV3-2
CASSRQNSGGRYGYTF
TGTGCCAGCAGCCGTCAAAACTCAGGGGGCAGATATGGCTACACCTTC
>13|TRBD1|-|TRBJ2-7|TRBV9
CASSVWTGDEQYF
TGTGCCAGCAGCGTCTGGACAGGCGACGAGCAGTACTTC
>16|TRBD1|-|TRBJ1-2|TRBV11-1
CASSPEPGTGFYGYTF
TGTGCCAGCAGCCCTGAACCCGGGACAGGGTTCTATGGCTACACCTTC
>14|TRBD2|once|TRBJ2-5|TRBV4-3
CASSPRTSGETQYF
TGCGCCAGCAGCCCCAGGACTAGCGGCGAGACCCAGTACTTC
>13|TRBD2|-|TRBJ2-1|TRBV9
CASSPTGGGEQFF
TGTGCCAGCAGCCCCACGGGAGGAGGCGAGCAGTTCTTC
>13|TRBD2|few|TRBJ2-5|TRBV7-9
CASSSSGAETQYF
TGTGCCAGCAGCAGTAGCGGGGCGGAGACCCAGTACTTC
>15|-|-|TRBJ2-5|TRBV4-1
CASSQDRRREETQYF
TGCGCCAGCAGCCAAGATCGCCGGCGGGAAGAGACCCAGTACTTC
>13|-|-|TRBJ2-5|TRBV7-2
CASSLTGGETQYF
TGTGCCAGCAGCCTAACTGGGGGGGAGACCCAGTACTTC
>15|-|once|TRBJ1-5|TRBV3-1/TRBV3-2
CASSQASGDNQPQHF
TGTGCCAGCAGCCAGGCATCAGGGGACAATCAGCCCCAGCATTTT
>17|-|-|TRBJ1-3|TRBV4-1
CASSRGGLASLGNTIYF
TGCGCCAGCAGCCGCGGAGGGTTAGCCTCTCTAGGAAACACCATATATTTT
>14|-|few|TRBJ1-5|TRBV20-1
CSASYREINQPQHF
TGCAGTGCTAGTTATAGGGAGATAAATCAGCCCCAGCATTTT